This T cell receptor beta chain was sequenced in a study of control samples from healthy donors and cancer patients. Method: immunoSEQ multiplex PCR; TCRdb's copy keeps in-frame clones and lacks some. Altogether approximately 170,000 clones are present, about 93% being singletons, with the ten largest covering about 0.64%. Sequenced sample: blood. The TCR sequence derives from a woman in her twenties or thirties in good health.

CDR3 in DNA: TGTGCCAGCAGTTACCGACTCCAGGCCTCTCACGAGCAGTACTTC. Protein product: CASSYRLQASHEQYF. The V and J genes are TRBV6-5 and TRBJ2-7; D is uncertain. Germline CDR1 is MNHEY and CDR2 is SVGAGI. The CDR3 contains 15 residues. V was trimmed by 2 bases and J by 5 bases, leaving 16 bases between them.